Presented here are 23 T cell receptor beta chains from one specimen sequenced in a study of shared clonotypes between healthy human individuals. The table came from immunoSEQ multiplex PCR; TCRdb's copy has only in-frame clones and leaves some out. Of roughly 1,500,000 clones in the sample, 98% to 99% were seen once. The sample comprised naive CD4+ T cells sorted from blood. Subset of the sample: CD45RA+ positively selected. Every receptor here comes from a young man in good health.

V and J are TRBV18 and TRBJ1-1; D unclear. Germline lookup yields CDR1 KGHSH and CDR2 LQKENI. The CDR3 totals 14 residues. The V end lost 3 bases, the J end lost 3 bases, and 11 bases lay between the germline ends. CDR3 nucleotides: TGTGCCAGCTCACCTCGGGTTGTGGACACTGAAGCTTTCTTT. It translates to CASSPRVVDTEAFF.

The V call is TRBV9, the J call TRBJ2-7; tentatively, D is TRBD1 (5 bases). The V end was cut by 4 bases, the J end by 0 bases, with 14 bases between. Germline V gene lookup returns CDR1 SGDLS and CDR2 YYNGEE. The CDR3 runs to 15 residues. The CDR3 is CASSLPQDTSYEQYF. DNA of the CDR3: TGTGCCAGCAGCCTCCCCCAGGACACCTCCTACGAGCAGTACTTC.

The V and J genes are TRBV5-1 and TRBJ2-5; 12 nucleotides match TRBD2. Germline V CDR1 and CDR2: SGHRS, YFSETQ. After removal of 4 bases from V and 2 bases from J, the junction contained 12 bases not matched to a gene. CDR3 length: 18 amino acids. The CDR3 reads CASSRAALTSGGQETQYF. Here the CDR3 DNA reads TGCGCCAGCAGCCGAGCAGCTCTCACTAGCGGGGGGCAAGAGACCCAGTACTTC.

As DNA, the CDR3 is TGTGCCAGCGCGTCTGAGCGGGAACACAATGAGCAGTTCTTC. The encoded protein is CASASEREHNEQFF. V usage is TRBV5-8 and J usage is TRBJ2-1, with 7 bases lining up with TRBD2. CDR1 is SGHTS and CDR2 is YDEGEE in the germline V gene. After removal of 7 bases from V and 5 bases from J, the junction contained 9 bases not matched to a gene. The CDR3 has 14 residues.

This clone was seen once. The chain has TRBV10-3 and TRBJ2-5; TRBD1 or TRBD2 may be the D gene (5 bases each). Germline assignment: CDR1 ENHRY and CDR2 SYGVKD. This CDR3 is built from 13 residues. The ends were cut back, 5 bases at V and 3 bases at J, with 10 bases in the middle. In DNA, the CDR3 is TGTGCCATCAGTCGTGGGGGAAAAGAGACCCAGTACTTC. It encodes CAISRGGKETQYF.

The chain employs TRBV5-1 and TRBJ2-7, with 9 bases matching TRBD1. Losses at the gene ends were 7 bases for V and 6 bases for J; bases not matched to a gene: 14. CDR1 and CDR2 from the germline V gene are SGHRS and YFSETQ. The CDR3 loop spans 15 amino acids. The CDR3 reads CASSARDRVQGEQYF. CDR3 coding DNA: TGCGCCAGCTCCGCTCGGGACAGGGTTCAGGGCGAGCAGTACTTC. Supplemented by reference TRBV5-1 and TRBJ2-7, the full variable domain reads KAGVTQTPRYLIKTRGQQVTLSCSPISGHRSVSWYQQTPGQGLQFLFEYFSETQRNKGNFPGRFSGRQFSNSRSEMNVSTLELGDSALYLCASSARDRVQGEQYFGPGTRLTVT.

The rearrangement links TRBV28 to TRBJ1-2; D is unclear. There are 12 residues in the CDR3. The germline V gene has CDR1 MDHEN and CDR2 SYDVKM. V lost 6 bases and J lost 7, with 12 bases in between. The CDR3 region is CASSPTPLGYTF. CDR3 nucleotide sequence: TGTGCCAGCAGCCCGACCCCCCTTGGCTACACCTTC.

The V call is TRBV4-3, the J call TRBJ2-7; no firm D call. CDR1 and CDR2 from the germline V gene are LGHNA and YSLEER. V lost 0 bases, J lost 3 bases, and 12 bases lay in between. CDR3 size: 15 residues. The CDR3 DNA is TGCGCCAGCAGCCAAGATCGGAGCAGAGTCTACGAGCAGTACTTC. As protein: CASSQDRSRVYEQYF.

The chain is built from TRBV6-6 and TRBJ1-5, with D possibly being TRBD1 (5 bases). V lost 2 bases to trimming and J lost 6 bases, with 17 bases between them. CDR3 length: 16 amino acids. CDR1 is MNHNY and CDR2 is SVGAGI in the germline V gene (reference sequence). As DNA, the CDR3 is TGTGCCAGCAGTTACGAGCTCGGCAGGGTTCTTCAGCCCCAGCATTTT. Amino acids: CASSYELGRVLQPQHF.

Notes on this clone: Other nucleotide sequences from this sample produce the same CDR3. Here the CDR3 DNA reads TGCGCCAGCAGCACGGGAACCTACGAGCAGTACTTC. It is translated as CASSTGTYEQYF. The V and J genes are TRBV5-1 and TRBJ2-7; possibly TRBD2 for D (5 bases). The CDR3 covers 12 residues. The V gene's germline CDR1 is SGHRS and CDR2 YFSETQ. The germline V and J ends were trimmed by 4 bases and 2 bases, with 7 bases remaining between them.

Only one count was recorded for this clone. The rearrangement links TRBV28 to TRBJ2-7; D is ambiguous. V dropped 8 bases and J dropped 7 bases, with 6 bases sitting between them. Looked up from germline, CDR1 is MDHEN and CDR2 is SYDVKM. CDR3 size: 9 residues. DNA for the CDR3: TGTGCCAGCGGCCCGGAGCAGTACTTC. It encodes CASGPEQYF.

V usage is TRBV4-1 and J usage is TRBJ2-5; D unresolved. This CDR3 has 14 residues. The germline V and J ends were trimmed by 3 bases and 2 bases, with 10 bases remaining between them. CDR1 is MGHRA, CDR2 YSYEKL, per germline. The CDR3 DNA sequence: TGCGCCAGCAGCCAGGGGTCGGTACAAGAGACCCAGTACTTC. It translates to CASSQGSVQETQYF.

The chain links TRBV5-1 to TRBJ2-3; 8 bases map to TRBD2. Germline V gene data show CDR1 as SGHRS and CDR2 as YFSETQ. After removal of 4 bases from V and 4 bases from J, the junction contained 8 bases not matched to a gene. This CDR3 contains 15 residues. In DNA form, the CDR3 reads TGCGCCAGCAGCCCGGGACTAGTGTTCTCAGATACGCAGTATTTT. This encodes CASSPGLVFSDTQYF.

The chain links TRBV5-1 to TRBJ2-2, with D unresolved. CDR1 is SGHRS, CDR2 YFSETQ, per germline. There are 14 residues in the CDR3. V was clipped by 3 bases and J by 4 bases, with 10 bases between them. CDR3 sequence: CASSSRGFTGELFF. Here the CDR3 DNA reads TGCGCCAGCAGCTCTAGAGGTTTCACCGGGGAGCTGTTTTTT.

V and J are TRBV10-3 and TRBJ1-5; D is undetermined. V dropped 6 bases and J dropped 0 bases, with 9 bases sitting between them. This CDR3 is built from 14 residues. Germline CDR1 reads ENHRY; CDR2 reads SYGVKD. The CDR3 loop is CAIREDNSNQPQHF. CDR3 in DNA: TGTGCCATCAGGGAAGACAATAGCAATCAGCCCCAGCATTTT.

The chain recombines TRBV4-3 with TRBJ2-7, with D perhaps TRBD2 (6 bases). The V end lost 4 bases, the J end lost 1 base, and 20 bases lay between the germline ends. Germline CDR1 and CDR2: LGHNA and YSLEER. This CDR3 contains 17 residues. The CDR3 DNA reads TGCGCCAGCAGCCGAGAGGTTCGAACTAGCAGGTCCTACGAGCAGTACTTC. Protein sequence: CASSREVRTSRSYEQYF.

The chain has TRBV11-3 and TRBJ2-1; D not resolved. Germline V lookup: CDR1 SGHNT, CDR2 YENEEA. The length of the CDR3 is 14 residues. V was shortened by 0 bases and J by 1 base, with 4 bases between the two germline ends. The CDR3 DNA sequence: TGTGCCAGCAGCTTAGAACCATCCTACAATGAGCAGTTCTTC. It is translated as CASSLEPSYNEQFF.

CDR3 sequence (DNA): TGCGCCAGCCGCGAAGCGGGAGCTGGGACCAATGAGCAGTTCTTC. Its protein product is CASREAGAGTNEQFF. This sequence joins TRBV5-1 and TRBJ2-1, with 8 bases that match TRBD2. CDR3 length: 15 amino acids. Germline-derived CDR1 and CDR2 are SGHRS and YFSETQ. V lost 7 bases to trimming and J lost 6 bases; unmatched junction nucleotides: 12.

This chain links TRBV15 with TRBJ1-2; D uncertain. The germline V and J ends were trimmed by 0 bases and 8 bases, with 13 bases remaining between them. Germline-derived CDR1 and CDR2 are LNHNV and YYDKDF (reference sequence). This CDR3 region has 14 residues. CDR3 region: CATSRDKAGAGYTF. CDR3 in DNA: TGTGCCACCAGCAGAGATAAGGCAGGTGCCGGCTACACCTTC. The full variable domain, with the rest looked up from reference TRBV15 and TRBJ1-2, is DAMVIQNPRYQVTQFGKPVTLSCSQTLNHNVMYWYQQKSSQAPKLLFHYYDKDFNNEADTPDNFQSRRPNTSFCFLDIRSPGLGDTAMYLCATSRDKAGAGYTFGSGTRLTVV.

The chain combines TRBV6-6 with TRBJ1-1; 7 bases match TRBD1. The J segment lost 8 bases and the V segment lost 6 bases, leaving 12 bases of the junction unmatched. This CDR3 contains 14 residues. Germline V lookup: CDR1 MNHNY, CDR2 SVGAGI (reference sequence). CDR3 bases: TGTGCCAGCAGGGGCAGAAAGGGGGCGGAGGAAGCTTTCTTT. Translating it yields CASRGRKGAEEAFF.

The chain has TRBV6-6 and TRBJ1-3; TRBD1 agrees at 7 bases. Germline-derived CDR1 and CDR2 are MNHNY and SVGAGI (reference sequence). CDR3 length equals 16 residues. V gave up 2 bases and J gave up 3 bases; unmatched junction bases: 7. The CDR3 spells CASSYEGRGYGNTIYF. CDR3 DNA sequence: TGTGCCAGCAGTTACGAGGGCAGGGGGTATGGAAACACCATATATTTT.

The chain has TRBV7-3 and TRBJ1-3; D might be TRBD1 (6 bases). V gave up 5 bases and J gave up 4 bases, with 21 bases separating them. Per the germline V gene, CDR1 is SGHTA and CDR2 is FQGTGA. This CDR3 comprises 17 residues. The CDR3 DNA is TGTGCCAGCAGCCTCCGACTACACAGGGTTGGGGGAAACACCATATATTTT. This encodes CASSLRLHRVGGNTIYF.

The rearrangement links TRBV6-5 to TRBJ2-3, with D unresolved. CDR1 and CDR2 from the germline V gene are MNHEY and SVGAGI. V lost 2 bases, J lost 1 base, and 7 bases lay in between. The CDR3 spans 14 residues. The CDR3 reads CASSYVAGTDTQYF. The DNA for the CDR3 is TGTGCCAGCAGTTACGTTGCGGGCACAGATACGCAGTATTTT.